This T cell receptor (beta chain) originates from a study of regulatory T cells in long-lasting Graves disease (dated by TCRdb to the early 2020s). Context from the whole study: Antithyroid drugs had been taken for less than 3 months by newly diagnosed Graves' disease patients. The study was registered as a clinical trial and conducted in China. Persistent Graves' disease patients were compared with newly diagnosed Graves' disease patients by peripheral blood TCR sequencing and RNA sequencing. A total of around 35 samples underwent TCR sequencing, from about 13 patients with persistent Graves' disease and approximately 20 patients with newly diagnosed Graves' disease. Study-level results and caveats: The authors noted that the small sample size was a limitation that may lower accuracy. Preferential use of TRBV28, TRBJ1-2 and TRBJ2-5 was observed in persistent disease, whereas TRBV20-1 and TRBJ2-1 were favored in newly diagnosed disease. Persistent Graves' disease patients showed lower TCR Shannon entropy and fewer highly expanded clones than newly diagnosed patients, suggesting clonal expansion. Persistent patients shared more public clonotypes among themselves (around 2,800) than newly diagnosed patients did (more than 950). Sequencing and analysis were limited to the TCR beta chain. Peripheral blood alone was examined, since thyroid tissue, which constituted the primary lesion, could not be accessed.

Taken from cysteine to phenylalanine, the CDR3 has 13 residues. Just CDR3 DNA is preserved here, 39 bases in frame from base 1. V is trimmed back by 6 bases and J by 9 bases, and the junction contains 3 bases that no gene match accounts for. As encoded in the germline V gene, CDR1 is MNHNS while CDR2 is SASEGT. This clonotype was recorded at least ten times. Its antigen is currently not known. No much larger clone exists at a distance of one base, and base qualities are not known. Library method: multiplex PCR. Sequencing used an Illumina HiSeq 4000. TCR beta libraries were built with iRepertoire HTBI primers and Arm-PCR amplification of CDR3 regions. Gel purification was performed on PCR products prior to sequencing. The study's own analysis went as follows. A total of fewer than 80 TRBV and under 15 TRBJ segments were identified across samples and were used for gene usage analysis of CDR3 amino acid clonotypes. Filtered high-quality paired reads were merged into contigs using COPE and FqMerger. BLAST was used to align contigs to IMGT TRBV, TRBD and TRBJ reference genes, and CDR3 was defined according to IMGT. Any clonotype with a frequency above 0.1% was classified as a highly expanded clone. Repertoire diversity was measured by Shannon entropy, and V-J evenness by the Gini coefficient. Public clonotypes were defined as clonotypes shared by more than one individual. TCRdb reprocessing: public reads trimmed at Q25 with fastp, clones called with MiXCR, in-frame beta chains kept. CDR3 protein sequences are deduplicated, and each keeps its most common genes and DNA. These V and J calls originate from TCRdb's pipeline instead of the authors' own analysis. The sample has more than 300,000 distinct CDR3 sequences on record, 15% to 17% of them singletons. The top ten hold about a fifth of the sample.

The sample's time point, from its label and the paper: newly diagnosed GD, antithyroid drugs for less than 3 months. For both TCR sequencing and RNA sequencing, RNA was extracted from PBMCs using TRIzol. The diagnosis of Graves' disease was made according to American Thyroid Association guidelines. Patients for the study were recruited at an endocrinology department in Xi'an, China. From each patient, about 8.9 milliliters of peripheral blood was collected into an EDTA anticoagulant tube. PBMCs were isolated by Ficoll Paque Plus density gradient separation without further T cell sorting. RNA quality was checked with an Agilent 2100 Bioanalyzer and agarose gel, and concentration with a NanoDrop 2000.

Recombination linked TRBV6-1 to TRBJ2-1, with 12 bases matching TRBD1. The input for sequencing was peripheral blood mononuclear cells (PBMCs), taken at new diagnosis, from a patient treated with antithyroid drugs. The sequence was collected from a female donor with Graves disease. The CDR3 is CASREGQGAEQFF. The bases are TGTGCCAGCAGGGAGGGACAGGGGGCTGAGCAGTTCTTC.